Given below is one TCR beta chain in context. The record originates from a study of blood T cell repertoires in COVID-19. Study at large: Researchers got acute and convalescent COVID-19 samples from the United States, Italy and Spain. T cells, B-cell-depleted T cells, or PBMCs provided the cDNA or gDNA that served as material.

How the authors handled the data: For nucleated cells, counts were estimated from reference gene primer amplification. Generated by immunoSEQ multiplex PCR, the TCRdb table keeps only in-frame clones and is missing some. V and J calls and clone size are copied from that table; D and trimming were computed from the DNA. The table lists approximately 210,000 clones, just under 85% of them singletons, with around 5.5% in the top ten. Germline CDR1 is LNHDA and CDR2 is SQIVND (reference sequence). The CDR3 length is 14 residues. The trim removed 3 bases at V and 3 bases at J, leaving 1 base unmatched. The chain combines TRBV19 with TRBJ2-3, with 9 bases fitting TRBD2. The TCR sequence derives from a woman in her seventies with active or convalescent COVID-19. The sequencing input was peripheral blood. The CDR3 sequence: CASSITSGTDTQYF. The CDR3 nucleotides read TGTGCCAGTAGTATTACTAGCGGGACAGATACGCAGTATTTT.